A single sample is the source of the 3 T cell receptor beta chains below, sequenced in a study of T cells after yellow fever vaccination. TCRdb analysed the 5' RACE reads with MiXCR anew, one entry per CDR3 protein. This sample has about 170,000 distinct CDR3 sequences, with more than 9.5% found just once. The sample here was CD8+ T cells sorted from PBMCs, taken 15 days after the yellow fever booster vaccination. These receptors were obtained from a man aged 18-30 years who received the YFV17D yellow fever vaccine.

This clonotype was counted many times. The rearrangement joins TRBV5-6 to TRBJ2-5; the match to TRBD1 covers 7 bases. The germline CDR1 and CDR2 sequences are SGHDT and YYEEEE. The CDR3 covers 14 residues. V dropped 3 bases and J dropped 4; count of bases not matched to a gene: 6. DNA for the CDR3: TGTGCCAGCAGCTGGGCGACAGGGCGAGAGACCCAGTACTTC. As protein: CASSWATGRETQYF.

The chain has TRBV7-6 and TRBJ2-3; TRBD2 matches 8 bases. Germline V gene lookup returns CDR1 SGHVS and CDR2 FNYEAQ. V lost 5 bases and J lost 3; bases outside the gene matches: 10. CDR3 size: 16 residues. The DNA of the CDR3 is TGTGCCAGCAGCCCCATATCAGCGGGGGCAACAGATACGCAGTATTTT. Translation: CASSPISAGATDTQYF.

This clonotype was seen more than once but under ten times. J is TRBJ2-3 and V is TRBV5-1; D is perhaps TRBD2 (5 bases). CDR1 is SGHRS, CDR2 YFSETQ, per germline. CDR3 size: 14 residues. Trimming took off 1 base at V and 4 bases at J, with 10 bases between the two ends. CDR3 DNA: TGCGCCAGCAGCTTGCGGGGATGGGCAGATACGCAGTATTTT. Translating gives CASSLRGWADTQYF.